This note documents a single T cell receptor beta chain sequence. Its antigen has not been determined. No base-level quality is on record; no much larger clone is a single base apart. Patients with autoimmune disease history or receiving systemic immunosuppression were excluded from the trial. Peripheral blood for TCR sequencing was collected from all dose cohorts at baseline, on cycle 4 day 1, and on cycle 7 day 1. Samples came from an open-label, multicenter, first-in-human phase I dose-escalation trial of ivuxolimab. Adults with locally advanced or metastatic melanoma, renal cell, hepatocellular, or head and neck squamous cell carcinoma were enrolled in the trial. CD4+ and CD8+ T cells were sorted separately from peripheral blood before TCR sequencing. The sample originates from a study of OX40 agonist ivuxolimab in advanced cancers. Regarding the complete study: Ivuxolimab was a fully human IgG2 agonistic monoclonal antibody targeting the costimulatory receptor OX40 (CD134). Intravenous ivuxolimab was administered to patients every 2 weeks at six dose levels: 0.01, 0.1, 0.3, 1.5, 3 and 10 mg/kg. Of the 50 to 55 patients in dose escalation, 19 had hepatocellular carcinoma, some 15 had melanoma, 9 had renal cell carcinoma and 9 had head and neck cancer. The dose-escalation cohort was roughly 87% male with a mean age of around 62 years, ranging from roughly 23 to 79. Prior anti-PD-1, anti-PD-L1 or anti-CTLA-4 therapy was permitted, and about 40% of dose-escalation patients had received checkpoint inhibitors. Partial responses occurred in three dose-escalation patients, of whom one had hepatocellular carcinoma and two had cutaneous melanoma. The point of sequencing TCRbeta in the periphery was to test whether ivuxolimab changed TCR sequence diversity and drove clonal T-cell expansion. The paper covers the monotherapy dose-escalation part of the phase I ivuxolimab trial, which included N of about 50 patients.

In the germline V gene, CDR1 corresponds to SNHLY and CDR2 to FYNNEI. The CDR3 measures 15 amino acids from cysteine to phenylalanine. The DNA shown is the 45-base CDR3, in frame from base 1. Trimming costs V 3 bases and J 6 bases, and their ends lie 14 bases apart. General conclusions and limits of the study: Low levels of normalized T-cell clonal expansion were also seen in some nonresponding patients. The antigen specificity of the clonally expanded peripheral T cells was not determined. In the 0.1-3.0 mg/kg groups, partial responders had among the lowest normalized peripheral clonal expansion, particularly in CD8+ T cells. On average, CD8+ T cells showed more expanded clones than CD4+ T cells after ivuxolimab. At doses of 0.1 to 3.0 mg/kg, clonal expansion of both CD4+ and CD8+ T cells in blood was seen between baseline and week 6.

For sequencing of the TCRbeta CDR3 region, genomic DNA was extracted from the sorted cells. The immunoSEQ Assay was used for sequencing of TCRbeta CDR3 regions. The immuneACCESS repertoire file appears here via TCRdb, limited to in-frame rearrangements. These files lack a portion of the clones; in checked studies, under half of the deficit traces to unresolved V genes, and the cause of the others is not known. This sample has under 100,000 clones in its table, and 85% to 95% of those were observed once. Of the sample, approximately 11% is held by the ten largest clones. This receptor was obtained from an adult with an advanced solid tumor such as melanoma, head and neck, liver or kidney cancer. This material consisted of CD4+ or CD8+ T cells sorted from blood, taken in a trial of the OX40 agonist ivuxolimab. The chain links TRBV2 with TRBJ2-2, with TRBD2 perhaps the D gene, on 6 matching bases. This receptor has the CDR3 CASSDSPGGAGELFF. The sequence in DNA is TGTGCCAGCAGTGATTCGCCAGGAGGGGCCGGGGAGCTGTTTTTT.